These T cell receptor beta chains were read from a single sample in a study of blood T cells in healthy people across ages. TCRdb re-derived calls from the 5' RACE reads in MiXCR, one entry per CDR3 protein. The data contain about 1.1 million distinct CDR3 sequences, 30% to 40% of them singletons. The sequenced material came from blood. The receptors derive from a man younger than 35 in good health. Each CDR3 is given with its conserved first and last residue. Fields, in order: D gene, J gene, clone size, V gene, CDR3 DNA, CDR3 protein. The D gene is left open where the match is weak. A row's size may be missing; if present it is once, few, many or a size class.

NA,TRBJ2-7,NA,TRBV12-3/TRBV12-4,TGTGCCAGCACCCTGGGAATGGGCAGCGAGCAGTACTTC,CASTLGMGSEQYF
TRBD1,TRBJ1-4,few,TRBV20-1,TGCAGTGCTTCCGATAAGGACAGGCCTAATGAAAAACTGTTTTTT,CSASDKDRPNEKLFF
NA,TRBJ1-4,NA,TRBV20-1,TGCAGTGCTAGAGATGGGGGGCGCGCTACTAATGAAAAACTGTTTTTT,CSARDGGRATNEKLFF
NA,TRBJ1-5,many,TRBV6-1,TGTGACCGTTTCGGGACCGGACGCCTCAATCAGCCCCAGCATTTT,CDRFGTGRLNQPQHF
NA,TRBJ1-5,many,TRBV15,TGTGCCACCAGCAGGGACACTCAGCCCCAGCATTTT,CATSRDTQPQHF
TRBD2,TRBJ2-3,NA,TRBV6-2/TRBV6-3,TGTGCCAGCAGTTCCGGGTTGCGGCGGGGGAGCACAGATACGCAGTATTTT,CASSSGLRRGSTDTQYF
NA,TRBJ1-2,NA,TRBV6-1,TGTGCCAGCAGTGCAAACCCGGCAGGGTCCGGCTACACCTTC,CASSANPAGSGYTF
NA,TRBJ2-2,NA,TRBV7-2,TGTGCCAGCAGCGCTAACCCCGGGCCAAACACCGGGGAGCTGTTTTTT,CASSANPGPNTGELFF
TRBD2,TRBJ2-4,NA,TRBV12-3/TRBV12-4,TGTGCCAGCAGTCGCGCAGGACTAGCGGGGGGTATACTAGCCAAAAACATTCAGTACTTC,CASSRAGLAGGILAKNIQYF
NA,TRBJ2-3,NA,TRBV6-1,TGTGCCAGCAGTGAAGACAGTTTGTCAAGGGAAGTCTCAGATACGCAGTATTTT,CASSEDSLSREVSDTQYF
NA,TRBJ2-7,NA,TRBV6-5,TGTGCCAGCAGGGGGAATACCTACGAGCAGTACTTC,CASRGNTYEQYF
NA,TRBJ2-1,NA,TRBV27,TGTGCCAGCAGTTTGGGTCGCGGGCGGCGCGGCAATGAGCAGTTCTTC,CASSLGRGRRGNEQFF
TRBD1,TRBJ2-2,few,TRBV28,TGTGCCAGCAGCCCTATCGGGACAGGGATGCGGACCGGGGAGCTGTTTTTT,CASSPIGTGMRTGELFF
TRBD1,TRBJ2-1,few,TRBV5-1,TGCGCCAGCAGCCTCACCCGGGACAGGGCCTACAATGAGCAGTTCTTC,CASSLTRDRAYNEQFF
NA,TRBJ1-1,NA,TRBV15,TGTGCCACCAGCAGAGCAGGGACTGAAGCTTTCTTT,CATSRAGTEAFF
NA,TRBJ1-2,NA,TRBV27,TGTGCCAGCAGTTTACTCGGGGGGCGGGCGGATGGCTACACCTTC,CASSLLGGRADGYTF
TRBD2,TRBJ2-3,NA,TRBV7-3,TGTGCCAGCAGCCCTCGGACTAGCGGGGGTGCAGATACGCAGTATTTT,CASSPRTSGGADTQYF
NA,TRBJ1-4,NA,TRBV12-3/TRBV12-4,TGTGCCAGCAGTTTAGGGAAGGGCTCGGGTAAACTGTTTTTT,CASSLGKGSGKLFF
TRBD1,TRBJ2-7,NA,TRBV7-9,TGTGCCAGCAGCAAAACGGCCGGGACAGGGGGCCTAAAAGGATCCTACGAGCAGTACTTC,CASSKTAGTGGLKGSYEQYF
NA,TRBJ1-6,few,TRBV2,TGTGCCATACAACCCGCGGGAGTGGGGAATTCACCCCTCCACTTT,CAIQPAGVGNSPLHF
NA,TRBJ1-1,few,TRBV6-5,TGTGCCAGCAGTTCCCCGAGCACTGAAGCTTTCTTT,CASSSPSTEAFF
NA,TRBJ1-5,once,TRBV7-2,TGTGCCAGCAGCTTTGGGGGGGTGAAGCCCCAGCATTTT,CASSFGGVKPQHF
NA,TRBJ1-5,NA,TRBV27,TGTGCCAGCAGTAGAAGACAGATCGGACAGCCCCAGCATTTT,CASSRRQIGQPQHF
NA,TRBJ1-1,NA,TRBV7-6,TGTGCCAGCAATTCCGGACAGCCAAACACTGAAGCTTTCTTT,CASNSGQPNTEAFF
TRBD1,TRBJ1-2,few,TRBV12-3/TRBV12-4,TGTGCCAGCAGTTTAAAAGGGGGCGCAGCAAACTATGGCTACACCTTC,CASSLKGGAANYGYTF
NA,TRBJ1-2,NA,TRBV19,TGTGCCAGTACCCCCTGGAACAGAGGGCATTCCAACTATGGCTACACCTTC,CASTPWNRGHSNYGYTF
NA,TRBJ1-1,NA,TRBV6-6,TGTGCCAGCAGTTTCCTCTCAGGGGTTCGTAATGAAGCTTTCTTT,CASSFLSGVRNEAFF
NA,TRBJ1-2,NA,TRBV7-9,TGTGCCAGCAGCTTAGGGGGCCCTTCTTCTAACTATGGCTACACCTTC,CASSLGGPSSNYGYTF
NA,TRBJ1-4,NA,TRBV7-6,TGTGCCAGCAGCCACACCGACAGCTTGAAACTGTTTTTT,CASSHTDSLKLFF
NA,TRBJ2-1,few,TRBV3-1,TGTGCCAGCAGCCGAGGGGGAGGCAGCTCCTACAATGAGCAGTTCTTC,CASSRGGGSSYNEQFF
TRBD2,TRBJ2-5,NA,TRBV25-1,TGTGCCAGCAGTGAAGGGAAGGCTAGCGGGGTTCAAGAGACCCAGTACTTC,CASSEGKASGVQETQYF
TRBD1,TRBJ1-2,few,TRBV20-1,TGCAGTGCTTTTCCCTTACAGGGGCCCTATGGCTACACCTTC,CSAFPLQGPYGYTF
NA,TRBJ2-2,few,TRBV5-6,TGTGCCAGCAGCTTGATGGACAGAAACACCGGGGAGCTGTTTTTT,CASSLMDRNTGELFF
NA,TRBJ1-1,NA,TRBV20-1,TGCAGTGCTTCCCCCGGGGAGGGTGAAGCTTTCTTT,CSASPGEGEAFF
NA,TRBJ1-1,NA,TRBV6-5,TGTGCCAGCAGTTACAACAGGGTGAACACTGAAGCTTTCTTT,CASSYNRVNTEAFF
TRBD2,TRBJ2-1,once,TRBV6-5,TGTGCCAGCAGTTACTCGGGTTTAAGCGGGGGAGGCTACAATGAGCAGTTCTTC,CASSYSGLSGGGYNEQFF
TRBD1,TRBJ2-1,NA,TRBV5-1,TGCGCCAGCAGCTTTGTTGTTTGGGACAGGGGCGGCAATGAGCAGTTCTTC,CASSFVVWDRGGNEQFF
TRBD1,TRBJ2-7,NA,TRBV11-2,TGTGCCAGCAGCTTAGATGGGCGGACAGGGGTGTACGAGCAGTACTTC,CASSLDGRTGVYEQYF
NA,TRBJ2-1,many,TRBV6-6,TGTGCCAGCAGCGACCCCCGACTGTATGAGCAGTTCTTC,CASSDPRLYEQFF
NA,TRBJ1-5,NA,TRBV20-1,TGCAGTGCCGCGCCGGGCCCCGATAGCAATCAGCCCCAGCATTTT,CSAAPGPDSNQPQHF
TRBD1,TRBJ2-3,NA,TRBV6-5,TGTGCCAGCAGTAGAGACAGGGCTAGCACAGATACGCAGTATTTT,CASSRDRASTDTQYF
NA,TRBJ2-2,NA,TRBV20-1,TGCAGTGCTTACAACAGGGAGGGGAACGGGGAGCTGTTTTTT,CSAYNREGNGELFF
NA,TRBJ2-4,NA,TRBV20-1,TGCAGTGCCCCCGGACGACCAGCCAAAAACATTCAGTACTTC,CSAPGRPAKNIQYF
NA,TRBJ1-2,NA,TRBV6-6,TGTACCACCTCTCCCGAAAATAACTATGGCTACACCTTC,CTTSPENNYGYTF
TRBD1,TRBJ2-5,NA,TRBV6-2/TRBV6-3,TGTGCCAGCAGTTACCGGACAGGGGTCGGTGAGCAGTACTTC,CASSYRTGVGEQYF
NA,TRBJ1-6,NA,TRBV6-1,TGTGCCAGCACGGGACCCGGCGCCTATAATTCACCCCTCCACTTT,CASTGPGAYNSPLHF
NA,TRBJ2-1,many,TRBV3-1,TGTGCCAGCAGCAGCCACTCGACAGGGAGGAGGGGTGGCAATGAGCAGTTCTTC,CASSSHSTGRRGGNEQFF
NA,TRBJ2-3,few,TRBV12-3/TRBV12-4,TGTGCCAGCAGTAGGGGGGGAAAAAGCACAGATACGCAGTATTTT,CASSRGGKSTDTQYF
NA,TRBJ1-2,many,TRBV29-1,TGCAGCGTCGACCACAGTGATCGCTACACCTTC,CSVDHSDRYTF
TRBD2,TRBJ2-3,few,TRBV7-2,TGTGCCAGCAGCTTAAGACTAGCCTCAGCCACAGATATGCAGTATTTT,CASSLRLASATDMQYF
NA,TRBJ1-1,NA,TRBV7-9,TGTGCCAGCAGCTCCCAGGTGGGACCGAACACTGAAGCTTTCTTT,CASSSQVGPNTEAFF
NA,TRBJ2-7,NA,TRBV5-6,TGTGCCAGCAGCTTCTGGTATGACTCTTACGAGCAGTACTTC,CASSFWYDSYEQYF
NA,TRBJ1-1,NA,TRBV28,TGTGCCAGCTCTAAAGGGGGAGGGAGATGGAACACTGAAGCTTTCTTT,CASSKGGGRWNTEAFF
NA,TRBJ2-5,NA,TRBV6-5,TGTGCCAGCAGTGGGATTCCCGAGACCCAGTACTTC,CASSGIPETQYF